This T cell receptor beta chain was observed in a study of CD4 T cells in relation to SARS-CoV-2 and coronaviruses (dated by TCRdb to the early 2020s). As for the study more broadly: In the ViraFEST assay, PBMCs were grown with antigen for roughly ten days, and TCR beta CDR3s were then sequenced to identify antigen-specific clonal expansions. A different, Illumina-based TCR-beta assay was used to sequence expansion assays from other donors in the study. At the level of individual TCR clonotypes, the study measured memory CD4+ T cell crossreactivity between SARS-CoV-2 spike protein and common cold coronavirus spike proteins. Using patient-derived lymphoblastoid cell lines, the shared crossreactive spike epitopes were mapped to their HLA restriction. An HIV-1 Nef peptide pool or a no-peptide culture served as the negative reference condition. Samples from three pre-COVID donors and the naive versus memory experiments were sequenced with the Adaptive Biotechnologies TCR-sequencing kit; other data were Illumina-based. What the authors observed across the whole study: Crossreactivity analysis was centred on spike protein, so crossreactivity against other viral proteins was not assessed. Because no donor provided both pre-pandemic and post-infection samples, tracing the source of pre-existing responses was limited. Roughly 65% of donors had memory CD4+ clonotypes that crossrecognized SARS-CoV-2 and at least one common cold coronavirus spike. The study was limited by small numbers of patients and tested TCRs. Significantly weaker SARS-CoV-2-driven expansion was shown by crossreactive clones than by monoreactive clones, consistent with antigenic imprinting.

CD4+ T cells from unexposed donors were collected before the COVID-19 pandemic (2011-2018). After around 11 days of culture, CD4+ T cells were isolated with the EasySep CD4+ T cell isolation kit. As cell numbers permitted, CD4+ T cells from unexposed donors were tested for reactivity to SARS-CoV-2 S and N and to four common cold coronavirus spike pools. PBMCs were cultured at 1.5 million to 2 million per well in IMDM supplemented with around 5.3% human AB serum and 9 to 10 IU/ml IL-2. Half of the culture medium was replaced with fresh IL-2-containing medium on days 3 and 7. In general, triplicate replicate wells were used for every peptide culture condition. Leukapheresis product for the unexposed donors was purchased commercially. Ficoll-Paque PLUS gradient centrifugation was used to isolate PBMCs from either whole blood or leukapheresis product. PBMCs were either cryopreserved at -140°C or used fresh in the expansion assay. The QIAamp Micro DNA Kit was used to extract genomic DNA from the CD4+ T cells.

CDR1 and CDR2 are read off the germline V gene as MNHEY and SVGEGT. From its cysteine to its phenylalanine, the CDR3 spans 16 amino acids. The kept DNA is CDR3 alone, 48 bases in frame from the first base. V lost 5 bases and J lost 0 bases; the stretch between them is 13 bases long. Library method: the immunoSEQ multiplex PCR assay. Per the original workflow: During preprocessing, nonproductive sequences were discarded, as were any CDR3s that did not begin with C, did not end with F or W, or were shorter than 7 amino acids. Antigen-specific clonotypes were called with the MANAFEST web app on the basis of expansion relative to the reference and to other culture wells. A clone was considered positive if the clone showed significant expansion compared with the reference culture in 2 of 3 replicate wells at an FDR below 0.05. A further requirement for positive clones was significant expansion compared with all other tandem wells, along with an odds ratio above 5. Pairwise Levenshtein distance, computed with the stringdist R package after three terminal residues were trimmed from each end, was used as the measure of CDR3 homology. Imported from immuneACCESS, the table was reduced by TCRdb to in-frame sequences with V and J called. These copies leave out some clones; in studies compared against another copy, an unresolved V gene accounts for under half, and the cause of the remainder is not known. That table is the source of V, J and clone size, and D and trimming were worked out from the DNA. The sample has 20,000 or so clones on record, around 76% of them singletons. Of the sample, around 13% falls within the top ten clones.

As regards this clone: It lacks a known antigen. No per-base quality is available; no much larger clone lies one base away.

This clonotype was obtained from a human donor in good health. The chain links TRBV6-2 or TRBV6-3 with TRBJ1-4, with the D segment identity uncertain. The sequenced material came from CD4+ T cells from PBMCs, cultured in vitro. Read as DNA, the sequence is TGTGCCAGCAGTAACCCGAGGCCTGCAACTAATGAAAAACTGTTTTTT. It translates to CASSNPRPATNEKLFF.